In this sample, the clone carrying this T cell receptor beta chain turned up a few times. The data are from a study of blood T cell repertoires in COVID-19. Using immunoSEQ multiplex PCR, the repertoire was profiled, and TCRdb retains in-frame clones only, with some absent. Seen here are about 210,000 clones, 80% to 85% observed once, and the top ten hold 8.5% to 10%. The CDR3 runs to 14 residues. Germline V CDR1 and CDR2: LGHNA, YSLEER. Trimming removed 5 bases from V and 6 bases from J, with 14 bases in between. The specimen was PBMCs or T cells enriched from blood (not recorded which). This TCR derives from a woman in her fifties or sixties with acute COVID-19. The chain joins TRBV4-3 to TRBJ2-1, with D hard to call. As DNA, the CDR3 is TGCGCCAGCAGCTACACCGGAGCGACCAATGAGCAGTTCTTC. Residues: CASSYTGATNEQFF.